Sequencing of this TCR beta chain was carried out in a study of T-cell memory formation after mild COVID-19. The germline gives CDR1 LNHDA, CDR2 SQIVND (reference sequence). V was pared by 3 bases and J by 3 bases, with 6 bases of the junction left unmatched. The CDR3 has 15 residues. General study results and limits: The authors did not confirm SARS-CoV-2 specificity of second-wave clones peaking day 37.

Note on this clonotype: As yet, its antigen is unknown.

TCRdb used MiXCR to reprocess the 5' RACE reads, holding one entry per CDR3 protein. The repertoire holds some 290,000 distinct CDR3 sequences, with roughly 15% as singletons. The chain couples TRBV19 to TRBJ2-7; 9 nucleotides agree with TRBD1. Material for sequencing was PBMCs or a T cell subset sorted from them (not recorded which). The source of this sequence is a man younger than 35 who had mild COVID-19 (a few samples of this study predate the infection). Cell type and time point are not known. The chain's CDR3 is CASSIAGTGHYEQYV. The CDR3 nucleotides read TGTGCCAGTAGTATCGCCGGGACAGGGCACTACGAGCAGTACGTC.